This T cell receptor beta chain emerged from a study of response to subunit inactivated influenza vaccine. Broader study findings: Authors suggested seasonal influenza vaccinations each recruit few new T cells.

A note on this clonotype: Its antigen remains unknown.

The CDR3 sequence is 12 residues long. The germline CDR1 and CDR2 sequences are SQVTM and ANQGSEA. V was trimmed by 4 bases and J by 4 bases, leaving 11 bases between them. MiXCR, applied by TCRdb to the RT-PCR reads, yields one record per CDR3 protein. The sample carries 500,000 to 550,000 distinct CDR3 sequences, around 21% recorded once. These same data were also listed under a study on T cells expressing NK-cell markers. That work contributes: 5'RACE template switching with UMIs produced the TCR beta cDNA. One of eight sequenced donors was HCMV-seronegative; the other seven were seropositive.

This clonotype originated in a man aged 45-65 years who received an inactivated influenza vaccine. The starting material was CD4+ T cells sorted from PBMCs, obtained approximately 13 days after vaccination. The V call is TRBV29-1, the J call TRBJ2-7; tentative D call: TRBD1 (6 bases). The CDR3 bases are TGCAGCGTTGCCTCACAGGGATACGAGCAGTACTTC. Its protein product is CSVASQGYEQYF.